The clone carrying this T cell receptor (beta chain) was seen ten or more times. The antigen is not known. This sample stems from a study of CD8 T cells in ankylosing spondylitis. Study results and limitations: Certain motif variants had earlier appeared in reactive arthritis synovial fluid and blood. Clones that were linked to disease were CD8+ and were relatively rare in peripheral blood. Disease-linked clones reportedly concentrated significantly in matched ankylosing spondylitis synovial fluid. For ankylosing spondylitis blood, a TCR beta motif of about 8 highly homologous variants appeared characteristic.

The CDR3 is 14 residues long. The germline V gene encodes CDR1 MNHNS and CDR2 SASEGT. The V gene lost 5 bases and the J gene lost 3 bases, with 13 bases spanning the gap. The authors made TCR beta libraries by quantitative 5'-RACE with molecular barcodes. In TCRdb, the 5' RACE reads were re-called with MiXCR into one record per CDR3 protein. The table has about 500,000 distinct CDR3 sequences, about 5.4% seen once. J is TRBJ1-2 and V is TRBV6-1; a weak D match, TRBD1 (5 bases). Sequencing was done on a sample of blood, either unsorted or a sorted T cell fraction (not recorded which). This receptor was obtained from a male donor with ankylosing spondylitis. The CDR3 coding sequence is TGTGCCAGCAGTCCTACGGGACCGGACTATGGCTACACCTTC. This gives the protein CASSPTGPDYGYTF.